What follows describes a single T cell receptor (beta chain). This sample is drawn from a study of blood T cell repertoires in COVID-19. Background on the study: The United States, Italy and Spain supplied acute and convalescent COVID-19 samples. PBMCs, B-cell-depleted T cells, or T cells provided the cDNA or gDNA that made up the material.

The participants were between about 18 and 90 years old and came from about two dozen US areas. Allocation to cohorts depended on clinical history reported by the participants. This CDR3 has 15 residues. Looked up from germline, CDR1 is SEHNR and CDR2 is FQNEAQ (reference sequence). The V segment lost 5 bases and the J segment 5 bases; nucleotides outside the gene matches: 7. Sequencing used immunoSEQ multiplex PCR; TCRdb keeps in-frame clones, though not all of them. The repertoire holds around 230,000 clones, roughly 86% seen once, with around 10% in the top ten. The source of this sequence is a man between 18 and 29 years old with acute COVID-19. Specimen: PBMCs or T cells enriched from blood (not recorded which). The chain employs TRBV7-9 and TRBJ2-1, with 9 bases lining up with TRBD1. The DNA for the CDR3 is TGTGCCAGCAGCGGGGCGGGACAGGGACACAATGAGCAGTTCTTC. The encoded protein is CASSGAGQGHNEQFF.